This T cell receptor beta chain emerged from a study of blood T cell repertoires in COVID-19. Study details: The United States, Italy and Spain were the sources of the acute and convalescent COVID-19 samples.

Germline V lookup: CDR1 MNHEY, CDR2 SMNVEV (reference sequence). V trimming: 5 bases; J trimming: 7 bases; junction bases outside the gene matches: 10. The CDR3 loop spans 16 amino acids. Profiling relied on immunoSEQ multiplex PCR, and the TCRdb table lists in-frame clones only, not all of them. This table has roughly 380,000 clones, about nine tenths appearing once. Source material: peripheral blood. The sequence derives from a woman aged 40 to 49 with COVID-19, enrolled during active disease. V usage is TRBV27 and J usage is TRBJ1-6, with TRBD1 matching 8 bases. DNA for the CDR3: TGTGCCAGCAGTCCCTTGACAGGGGTTGTAAATTCACCCCTCCACTTT. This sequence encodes CASSPLTGVVNSPLHF.